The clone carrying this T cell receptor beta chain was recorded a few times. Additional DNA sequences in this sample encode the identical CDR3. The data originate from a study of blood T cell repertoires in COVID-19. As for the study in general: Both acute and convalescent COVID-19 samples were obtained from the United States, Italy and Spain.

V lost 2 bases and J 7 bases, leaving 9 bases between the germline ends. CDR1 and CDR2 (germline): GTSNPN, SVGIG (reference sequence). There are 12 residues in the CDR3. Here immunoSEQ multiplex PCR was the method, and the copy in TCRdb shows in-frame clones only, minus some. The sample shows roughly 250,000 clones, roughly nine tenths of them seen only once. The sequenced material came from peripheral blood. The sequence came from a woman under 40 with COVID-19, enrolled during active disease. The rearrangement joins TRBV30 to TRBJ1-3; the D is unclear. The CDR3 spells CAWSYSGNTIYF. The CDR3 DNA follows: TGTGCCTGGAGTTATTCGGGGAACACCATATATTTT.